The clone carrying this TCR beta chain was seen a single time. TCRdb keeps only in-frame clones here, not all; method: immunoSEQ multiplex PCR. The table includes about 97,000 clones, roughly 83% detected once. The data originate from a study of PD-1 blockade in classical Hodgkin lymphoma. The germline CDR1 and CDR2 sequences are SNHLY and FYNNEI. V dropped 4 bases and J dropped 2 bases, with 6 bases sitting between them. CDR3 length: 14 amino acids. No patient escaped relapse after autologous stem cell transplantation, and brentuximab vedotin exposure varied. This material consisted of peripheral blood mononuclear cells (PBMCs), taken at baseline. The clonotype comes from a human donor with classical Hodgkin lymphoma. The rearrangement links TRBV2 to TRBJ2-6; D gene unclear. The CDR3 nucleotides read TGTGCCAGCAGTGCAAGGACTGGGGCCAACGTCCTGACTTTC. Translation: CASSARTGANVLTF.